Included here is one T cell receptor (beta chain) sequence, with context. Only a few counts were recorded for this clone. No cognate antigen has been identified for it. Base qualities are not at hand, and no much larger clone is one base apart. The cohort comprised around 700 healthy bone marrow donors. At the time of sampling, every cohort member was nominally healthy, though immune exposures that went unrecorded were likely present. The donor tested CMV seropositive, placing the donor among the 310 or so seropositive members of the cohort. A peripheral blood sample was collected from each donor, and TCR beta sequencing was performed on peripheral blood mononuclear cells. The Qiagen DNeasy Blood Extraction Kit was used to extract genomic DNA from the blood cell samples. The data were taken from a study of cytomegalovirus exposure and HLA in healthy donors (TCRdb year 2017). Notes on the research overall: In an earlier analysis of roughly 500 of the donors, roughly 300 Gb of sequence data and 95 million to 130 million unique TCR beta sequences from about 190 million T cells were reported. The T cell repertoires of roughly 660 subjects were profiled by immunosequencing and related to cytomegalovirus serostatus. Typing coverage differed by locus: A, B, C, DRB1 and DQB1 were typed in roughly 620-630 donors, DQA1 in about 500, DPA1 in some 600, and DPB1 in around 490. To predict cytomegalovirus infection status, the study combined high-throughput TCR immunosequencing, statistical association of individual TCRs with disease status, and machine learning. On average, roughly 250,000 unique TCR beta nucleotide sequences were sequenced per donor among some 420 genotyped donors of the cohort, with about 17% of those sequences being non-productive. A later genetic analysis took genome-wide SNP genotypes for about three fifths of the 666 donors and used that subset as a discovery cohort. An earlier analysis of fewer than 750 of the donors used high-throughput TCR beta sequencing to judge whether each TCR beta V gene segment behaved as functional or pseudogenic. An early release covering just under 650 HLA-typed donors comprised roughly 300 gigabases of sequencing data and roughly 85 million unique TCR sequences. Rather than using new phenotypic data, the later analysis identified candidate immune exposures from TCR beta sequences and from how often those sequences occurred across donors. All discovery cohort repertoires had been generated using a single sequencing platform. Donor age, sex, ethnicity and CMV serostatus were compiled alongside the repertoire data. In addition to the first cohort of 666 subjects, a separate validation cohort of 100 to 150 different subjects was used. Among the roughly 390 genotyped donors, around 79% belonged to the genetic ancestry cluster associated with self-reported Caucasian donors. HLA typing covered class I and class II loci at four-digit resolution. Because of strong linkage in the cohort, four or five DR-DQ haplotypes were treated as single units for association and clustering. The aim of the study was to test whether cataloging public T cell receptors could identify signatures of past pathogen exposure. In a later analysis, previously published TCR beta repertoires from roughly 710 donors were re-analyzed and high-resolution HLA genotyping was added so that TCR occurrence patterns could be studied.

The germline V gene (reference sequence) yields MNHNY for CDR1 and SVGAGI for CDR2. There are 15 amino acids in the CDR3, from cysteine to phenylalanine inclusive. CDR3 DNA is the only sequence kept; it has 45 bases, read in frame from the first base. The trim is 4 bases for V and 3 bases for J, with a gap of 12 bases between the germline ends. Paper-wide results and their limitations: Because HLA typing was unavailable for some donors at each locus, only the typed subset was used in association tests. The study gave a list of 150 to 200 TCR beta chains associated with cytomegalovirus. The classifier was reported to diagnose cytomegalovirus status with high specificity and sensitivity in both the original cohort and the validation cohort. CMV serostatus was the only immune exposure information available for the cohort. Roughly uniform sequencing depth across donors was assumed in presence/absence analyses, although this assumption may not hold. Some IMGT-functional V segments, including TRBV6-2 and TRBV6-3, could not be distinguished by the 87-base-pair reads and were therefore excluded. About 15 rarely observed V segments, including chromosome 9 orphons, were excluded from the earlier analysis of approximately 500 of the donors because counts were too low. Across donors, most TCR sequences were observed very rarely, whereas some public TCRs were present in many individuals. A further reported finding was that TCR beta sequences accurately predicted the HLA-A and HLA-B alleles for most subjects in the first cohort. A cluster of highly shared sequence variants was judged likely to be a technical artifact of the sequencing pipeline. Three of the identified cytomegalovirus-associated TCR beta chains were confirmed in vitro to be specific for cytomegalovirus antigens. At a false discovery rate of 0.05, a later analysis linked 16,951 TCR beta sequences to specific HLA alleles. In a later analysis, several top co-occurrence clusters were reported to appear linked to parvovirus B19, influenza, CMV and Epstein-Barr virus. An association between a missense DCLRE1C variant and V-gene and J-gene trimming of TCR beta chains was found in a later genetic analysis and replicated in an independent cohort. The authors suggested that the approach could potentially be extended to other disease states and immunological phenotypes. In an earlier analysis of 450 to 750 of the donors, most TCR beta V segments appeared in productive rearrangements about 87% or about 30% of the time, broadly matching IMGT annotations. In this cohort, only TCR beta chains were sequenced, and detectable features were limited by the absence of alpha or paired-chain data. A later analysis found that HLA-associated TCR beta chains were more clonally expanded and had lower generation probabilities than equally common non-associated chains. In a later analysis, TCR association rates were found to vary across HLA loci, with the most associated TCRs seen for DRB1 alleles and the fewest for HLA-C alleles. Correlated functional status among segregating V segments might be attributable to linkage disequilibrium, but an unknown experimental factor could not be ruled out. In a later genetic analysis, fewer N-insertions in productive TCRs were reported among donors in an Asian-associated ancestry cluster than the roughly 640-donor mean. Assigning TCR associations to individual alleles was difficult when HLA alleles, especially DR and DQ, strongly co-occurred. According to a later analysis, most CMV-associated TCR beta chains appeared to be HLA-restricted, and the HLA associations seemed to be driven largely by CMV exposure.

Receptor amplification or capture employed the immunoSEQ multiplex PCR assay. The multiplex PCR relied on a mix of 60 forward primers for TCR Vbeta segments and 13 reverse primers for TCR Jbeta segments. Amplification of the CDR3 region of rearranged TCR beta genes was performed with a multiplex PCR assay on genomic DNA. The amplified TCR beta libraries were sequenced on the Illumina HiSeq System as 87-base-pair reads. Turning to the authors' computational methods: In a later analysis, roughly 80 million unique TCR beta chains were counted across the approximately 670 repertoires, and about 10 million of these chains were shared by at least two donors. A nearest-neighbor algorithm error-corrected the raw reads and collapsed the reads into unique sequences, merging closely related sequences to remove PCR and sequencing errors. Alignment of CDR3 sequences to IMGT reference sequences was used to assign V, D and J gene segments. Each retained sequence needed at least a six-nucleotide match to both a V gene segment and a J gene segment. Rearrangements were classified as productive when the CDR3 lacked stop codons and remained in frame with V and J, and all other rearrangements were classified as non-productive. CDR3 was defined by IMGT convention, running from the second conserved V-encoded cysteine to the conserved J-encoded phenylalanine. The earlier analysis of more than 450 of the donors excluded sequences that lacked an unambiguous match to a single V gene segment. In an earlier analysis of around 600 of the donors, V segments were called functional above 56.7% productive rearrangements and were called segregating when the between-donor standard deviation exceeded 5%. A statistical classification framework was developed to diagnose cytomegalovirus status using the catalog of TCR beta chain sequences. In a later analysis, V and J genes were assigned by comparing TCR nucleotide sequences against IMGT/GENE-DB human TR gene sequences. Using the TCRdist pipeline, a later analysis assigned CDR3 sequences along with most-parsimonious VDJ recombination scenarios. In a later analysis, each TCR beta chain was defined by its CDR3 amino acid sequence together with its V-gene family, and reads lacking a unique V-gene family were excluded. To address suspected cross-contamination and a sequencing artifact, a later analysis removed 592 highly shared, low-generation-probability nucleotide sequences. For each public chain, a later analysis derived a clonal expansion index from normalized ranks of inferred template counts within each repertoire. In a later analysis, generation probabilities were computed with a VDJ recombination model fitted to out-of-frame rearrangements, and the resulting probabilities were checked against IGoR. Hypergeometric tests were used in a later analysis to score TCR-TCR, TCR-HLA and TCR-CMV co-occurrence, with a repertoire-size bias correction applied to the TCR pairs. False discovery rates were estimated in a later analysis by permuting HLA or CMV assignments 20 times. In a later analysis, co-occurring TCRs were grouped using DBSCAN, with TCRdist sequence similarity added in when clustering inside HLA-allele-positive subsets. Repertoires with fewer than 30,000 or more than 120,000 public chains were left out of co-occurrence clustering, as were about 5 repertoires with anomalous nucleotide sharing. The source is immuneACCESS, and TCRdb retained only in-frame sequences with V and J called. Part of the clones is not carried over; for the studies checked, unresolved V genes explain less than half of this, and the remainder is unexplained. Clone size and the V and J calls come from that table; the DNA yielded D and trimming. Within this sample are about 160,000 clones, with around 80% of them counted one time only. The biggest ten clones account for about 7.7% of the sample.

The TCR was taken from a woman under 40 in good health and CMV-seropositive. What was sequenced was PBMCs. The rearranged chain carries TRBV6-6 and TRBJ2-2, and the D gene may be TRBD1, 6 bases matching. The CDR3 region has the sequence CASSSQTGYTGELFF. The sequenced DNA is TGTGCCAGCAGTTCCCAAACAGGGTACACCGGGGAGCTGTTTTTT.